This record looks at one T cell receptor beta chain sequence and its context. The antigen is unknown. Via MiXCR, TCRdb re-called the reads, giving one row per CDR3 protein. The repertoire holds a few hundred thousand distinct CDR3 sequences, approximately 40% seen once, with more than 40% in the top ten. The CDR3 consists of 17 residues. V lost 0 bases, J lost 0 bases, and 6 bases stayed unmatched. Germline CDR1 is SGHVS and CDR2 is FQNEAQ. The data were obtained in a study of T cell repertoires in cytomegalovirus infection. Source: cultured PBMCs, taken from culture after CMV antigen stimulation. The genes are TRBV7-8 and TRBJ2-7; 9 bases are shared with TRBD2. This clonotype originated in a human donor in good health (CMV status not recorded). Some clones in this sample may be carry-over from other donors' samples. The CDR3 reads CASSLAHLAGASYEQYF. CDR3 DNA: TGTGCCAGCAGCTTAGCGCACTTAGCGGGAGCCTCCTACGAGCAGTACTTC.